This record concerns one T cell receptor (beta chain) sequence. Its antigen remains undetermined. No base quality information exists; no much larger clone differs at one position. The library was prepared using 5' RACE. Sequencing used an Illumina HiSeq 2500. A second PCR of roughly 7 to 11 cycles was performed with a sample-barcoded 5' primer and a J-beta primer mix. Each TCR beta cDNA molecule received a unique molecular identifier from a template-switch 5' adaptor carrying 12 random nucleotides. At least 2.5 million CDR3-containing paired-end reads were obtained from each sample. First-strand cDNA was synthesized from all RNA with the Mint cDNA synthesis kit, primed by a TRBC-specific oligonucleotide. Following uracil-DNA glycosylase treatment, a first 18-cycle PCR with universal primers M1SS and BC2_uni_R was performed on all cDNA. The study's processing was this. Each sample was normalized by randomly selecting 1 million high-quality reads, each carrying a distinct molecular identifier. Reads with shared molecular identifiers were discarded instead of being binned into consensus sequences. MiTCR, with a Q25 quality threshold and the strictest error-elimination algorithm, was used for CDR3 identification, clonotype clustering and error correction. A nonparametric unseen species model with Euler transformation was used to estimate a lower bound on total TCR beta diversity. The raw public reads went through TCRdb reprocessing: fastp at Q25, MiXCR clone calling, in-frame beta chains kept. Every entry covers one CDR3 protein and lists the most common genes and DNA from its rows. The V and J calls were determined by TCRdb, not by the authors. This sample holds approximately 820,000 distinct CDR3 sequences; more than 40% were observed only once. The top ten clonotypes cover around 18% of the sample.

Donors were under 40 systemically healthy Caucasian individuals from Russia aged 6 to 90 years. Ten milliliters of peripheral blood were drawn from each donor into EDTA-treated Vacutainer tubes. Ficoll-Paque density-gradient centrifugation was used to isolate PBMCs, with at least 6.5 million per sample. Trizol reagent was used to extract total RNA from PBMCs, with at least 5.5 micrograms per sample. For every donor, flow cytometry on a PBMC aliquot measured the percentage of naive CD45RAhigh/CD27high T cells. The data stem from a study of blood T cells in healthy people across ages (dated by TCRdb to about 2015). For the wider study: In model experiments, roughly one uniquely barcoded TCR beta cDNA molecule per two T cells was captured by template switching. To track age-related changes in TCR beta repertoire diversity, the study relied on deep sequencing normalized with unique cDNA molecular identifiers. The donors were split into four age groups: young (average around 17 years), middle-aged (nearly 40), aged (over 55) and long-lived (more than 80). Donors of different ages were randomly distributed across sequencing lanes to avoid experimental bias. For two donors (one aged 18 to 29 and one aged 80 or older), the study analyzed two additional independent replicas of 1 million unique cDNA reads from the same blood draw.

According to the germline V gene (reference sequence), CDR1 reads DFQATT and CDR2 reads SNEGSKA. Taken from cysteine to phenylalanine, the CDR3 has 12 residues. The kept DNA is CDR3 alone, 36 bases in frame from the first base. The trim is 5 bases for V and 2 bases for J, with a gap of 10 bases between the germline ends. General study outcomes and caveats: Total diversity estimates from one million sequenced T cells were considered lower bounds and underestimates. The long-lived group showed more naive CD4+ T cells, fewer expanded clones and increased TCR diversity than the aged group, suggesting age selection. As age increased, observed TCR beta diversity per million T cells dropped in a roughly linear way, and a significant reduction was already evident by age 40. Bulk unsorted PBMC profiling prevented conclusive comparison of naive and antigen-experienced compartments. A strong correlation was found between observed TCR beta diversity and the percentage of naive T cells measured by flow cytometry. Because the CMV infection status of the donors was unknown, age-related changes in expanded clonotypes may potentially have been confounded.

The receptor chain draws on TRBV20-1 and TRBJ2-7; the D gene could be TRBD1 or TRBD2, each one agreeing over 6 bases. The receptor's source is a man in his sixties in good health. The sequencing sample was made of blood. The DNA sequence is TGCAGTGCTGCAGGGGAGGCCTACGAGCAGTACTTC. Its translation reads: CSAAGEAYEQYF.